Presented here are 16 T cell receptor beta chains from one specimen sequenced in a study of cytomegalovirus exposure and HLA in healthy donors. Amplification used 60 Vbeta primers and 13 Jbeta primers. Measured with immunoSEQ multiplex PCR; TCRdb has only the in-frame clones, and not every one. The repertoire holds 150,000 to 200,000 clones, with more than 70% as singletons. Material: PBMCs. The receptors come from a woman between 45 and 60 years old in good health and CMV-seropositive.

On this clone: Other DNA sequences from this sample encode an identical CDR3 as well. J is TRBJ2-6 and V is TRBV7-3; D is perhaps TRBD2 (5 bases). The CDR3 loop spans 19 amino acids. Trimming shortened V by 6 bases and J by 0 bases, and 21 bases separated the two germline ends. The germline V gene has CDR1 SGHTA and CDR2 FQGTGA. The CDR3 nucleotides are TGTGCCAGCAGTTCCCTCCTCGGAGGCGGACGCTCTGGGGCCAACGTCCTGACTTTC. Translating gives CASSSLLGGGRSGANVLTF.

The rearrangement joins TRBV5-1 to TRBJ2-1; 7 positions match TRBD1. The CDR3 consists of 15 residues. The V gene end was trimmed by 0 bases and the J gene end by 4 bases; junction bases not matched to a gene: 4. CDR1 SGHRS and CDR2 YFSETQ come from the germline V gene. The CDR3, as DNA: TGCGCCAGCAGCTTGGAGGACAGGTTTTACAATGAGCAGTTCTTC. Translation gives CASSLEDRFYNEQFF.

The J gene is TRBJ2-3, the V gene TRBV29-1; TRBD2 agrees at 16 bases. The CDR3 covers 17 residues. V trimming: 4 bases; J trimming: 5 bases; junction bases outside the gene matches: 9. CDR1 is SQVTM, CDR2 ANQGSEA, per germline. This CDR3 reads CSVGGGLAGGQGDTQYF. In DNA, the CDR3 is TGCAGCGTTGGAGGGGGACTAGCGGGGGGGCAGGGAGATACGCAGTATTTT.

V is TRBV25-1 and J is TRBJ2-5, with D tentatively TRBD2 (6 bases). The J call may be in error: the DNA end matches TRBJ2-7 better. Germline assignment: CDR1 MGHDK and CDR2 SYGVNS. The CDR3 is 15 residues long. CDR3 sequence (DNA): TGTGCCAGCAGTGCCTCCGGGACTTTTACCTACGAGCAGTACTTC. Translating gives CASSASGTFTYEQYF.

The genes are TRBV7-3 and TRBJ2-1, with D possibly being TRBD2 (6 bases). CDR1 is SGHTA, CDR2 FQGTGA, per germline. Trimming took off 3 bases at V and 4 bases at J, with 16 bases between the two ends. The CDR3 covers 16 residues. As DNA, the CDR3 is TGTGCCAGCAGCTTGGTTGGGGGGTCTCTATACAATGAGCAGTTCTTC. As protein: CASSLVGGSLYNEQFF.

Concerning this clone: The germline gene is not matched at one end of the junction; a read error may be the cause. V and J are TRBV6-6 and TRBJ1-2; 7 positions agree with TRBD1. This CDR3 region has 13 residues. Germline V gene lookup returns CDR1 MNHNY and CDR2 SVGAGI (reference sequence). In nucleotides, the CDR3 is TGTGCCAGCAGTTACTCGGAACAGGGGACAATAGTCTTC. It encodes CASSYSEQGTIVF.

This clone was recorded only once. The genes are TRBV18 and TRBJ1-2; weak D call: TRBD1 (5 bases). Between the trimmed V and J ends, which lost 2 bases and 4 bases, there was a span of 11 bases. This CDR3 has 14 amino acids. Germline V gene data show CDR1 as KGHSH and CDR2 as LQKENI. CDR3 in amino acids: CASSPVGTAYGYTF. The CDR3 region has the DNA TGTGCCAGCTCACCAGTAGGGACTGCCTATGGCTACACCTTC.

The V gene is TRBV29-1, the J gene TRBJ1-2; 7 bases fit TRBD1. J lost 5 bases, V lost 3 bases, and 3 bases had no gene match. The CDR3 sequence is 12 residues long. Germline V gives CDR1 SQVTM, CDR2 ANQGSEA. The DNA for the CDR3 is TGCAGCGTTGAGGGACAGCTTTATGGCTACACCTTC. Translating it yields CSVEGQLYGYTF.

The CDR3 loop reads CASSQDVRGIGEAFF. CDR3 bases: TGCGCCAGCAGCCAAGACGTCAGGGGCATTGGTGAAGCTTTCTTT. V gene TRBV4-1 combines with J gene TRBJ1-1, with D perhaps matching TRBD1 (6 bases). The V gene lost 0 bases and the J gene lost 7 bases, with 15 bases spanning the gap. CDR3 length: 15 amino acids. In germline, CDR1 is MGHRA, CDR2 YSYEKL.

This chain uses TRBV5-1 with TRBJ1-1; unclear D gene. The CDR3 runs to 14 residues. Germline CDR1 is SGHRS and CDR2 is YFSETQ. The V and J ends lost 1 base and 0 bases respectively, with 7 bases between them. Written as DNA, the CDR3 is TGCGCCAGCAGCTTGCAAAGCATGAACACTGAAGCTTTCTTT. It encodes CASSLQSMNTEAFF.

The chain joins TRBV7-2 to TRBJ1-2, with 12 bases fitting TRBD1. CDR1 is SGHTA and CDR2 is FQGNSA in the germline V gene. Unmatched junction bases numbered 5, after V lost 5 bases and J lost 7 bases. The CDR3 covers 14 residues. CDR3: CASSLRDRGLGYTF. As DNA, the CDR3 is TGTGCCAGCAGCCTCCGGGACAGGGGGCTTGGCTACACCTTC.

The chain joins TRBV28 to TRBJ2-2; D not certain. The CDR3 consists of 16 residues. V lost 2 bases and J lost 7, with 17 bases in between. The germline CDR1 and CDR2 sequences are MDHEN and SYDVKM. The CDR3 DNA follows: TGTGCCAGCAGTTTACGACGGCTAGGTCGCGACGGGGAGCTGTTTTTT. It encodes CASSLRRLGRDGELFF. Drawing the rest from reference TRBV28 and TRBJ2-2, the complete variable domain is DVKVTQSSRYLVKRTGEKVFLECVQDMDHENMFWYRQDPGLGLRLIYFSYDVKMKEKGDIPEGYSVSREKKERFSLILESASTNQTSMYLCASSLRRLGRDGELFFGEGSRLTVL.

The rearrangement uses TRBV7-2 and TRBJ2-7, with a tentative D call TRBD2 (6 bases). CDR3 length equals 14 residues. Germline-derived CDR1 and CDR2 are SGHTA and FQGNSA. The V end lost 0 bases, the J end lost 1 base, and 7 bases lay between the germline ends. The CDR3 DNA follows: TGTGCCAGCAGCTTAGCACGGGGGTCCTACGAGCAGTACTTC. Protein sequence: CASSLARGSYEQYF.

This clone was found a few times. This chain uses TRBV4-2 with TRBJ1-4, with 7 bases fitting TRBD1. V dropped 4 bases and J dropped 14; count of bases not matched to a gene: 19. Germline-derived CDR1 and CDR2 are LGHNA and YNFKEQ. CDR3 size: 16 residues. The CDR3 loop is CASSLTMAGGATGLFF. DNA for the CDR3: TGTGCCAGCAGCCTCACTATGGCGGGGGGAGCGACAGGGCTGTTTTTT.

The CDR3 nucleotides read TGCGCCAGCAGCTTGACCGCCGGGACAGGGCGGAATGAGCAGTTCTTC. Amino acid sequence: CASSLTAGTGRNEQFF. This chain uses TRBV5-1 with TRBJ2-1; 9 bases align to TRBD1. The CDR3 sequence is 16 residues long. CDR1 is SGHRS, CDR2 YFSETQ, per germline. V shed 1 base, J shed 7 bases, and the junction held 9 bases outside the gene matches. The whole variable domain, filled in from reference TRBV5-1 and TRBJ2-1, reads KAGVTQTPRYLIKTRGQQVTLSCSPISGHRSVSWYQQTPGQGLQFLFEYFSETQRNKGNFPGRFSGRQFSNSRSEMNVSTLELGDSALYLCASSLTAGTGRNEQFFGPGTRLTVL.

In its sample, this clone was seen a few times. This chain joins TRBV7-3 and TRBJ2-1; D may be TRBD2 (6 bases). CDR1 and CDR2 (germline): SGHTA, FQGTGA. Trimming took off 4 bases at V and 6 bases at J, with 10 bases between the two ends. CDR3 size: 13 residues. CDR3 in amino acids: CASSSGLRNEQFF. Here the CDR3 DNA reads TGTGCCAGCAGCTCGGGACTTCGCAATGAGCAGTTCTTC.